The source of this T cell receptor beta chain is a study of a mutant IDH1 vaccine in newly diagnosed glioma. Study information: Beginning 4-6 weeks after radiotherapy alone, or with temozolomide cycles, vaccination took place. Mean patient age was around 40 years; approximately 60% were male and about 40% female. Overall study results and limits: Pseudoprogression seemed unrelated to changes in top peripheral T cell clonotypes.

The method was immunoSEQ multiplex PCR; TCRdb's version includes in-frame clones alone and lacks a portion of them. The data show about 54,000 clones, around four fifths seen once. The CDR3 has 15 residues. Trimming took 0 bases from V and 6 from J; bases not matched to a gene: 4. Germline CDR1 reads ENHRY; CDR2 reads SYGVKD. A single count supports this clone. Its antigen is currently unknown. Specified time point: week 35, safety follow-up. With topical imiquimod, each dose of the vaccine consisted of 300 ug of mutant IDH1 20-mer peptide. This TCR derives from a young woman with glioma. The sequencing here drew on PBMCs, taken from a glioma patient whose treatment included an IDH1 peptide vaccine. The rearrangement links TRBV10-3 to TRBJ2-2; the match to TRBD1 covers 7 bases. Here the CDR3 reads CAISESTGKAGELFF. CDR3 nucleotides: TGTGCCATCAGTGAGTCGACAGGGAAGGCCGGGGAGCTGTTTTTT.